This TCR beta chain was sequenced in a study of blood T cells in healthy people across ages. General observations from the study: There were more naive CD4+ cells and higher diversity in long-lived donors than in aged donors.

With a J-beta primer mix and a sample-barcoded 5' primer, a second PCR ran about 6 to 11 cycles. Each sample provided no less than 2.5 million CDR3-containing paired-end reads. TCRdb passed the 5' RACE reads through MiXCR, listing each CDR3 protein once. The sample holds roughly 1.6 million distinct CDR3 sequences, roughly 32% seen once. Germline V gives CDR1 LGHDT, CDR2 YNNKEL (reference sequence). This CDR3 has 15 residues. Deletions cut 4 bases from V and 2 bases from J, with 15 bases between. A remark on this clonotype: Its specificity is not known.

This clonotype was sampled from a woman between 25 and 40 years old in good health. The sample was blood. This sequence joins TRBV3-1 and TRBJ2-7, with TRBD1 as a possible D gene (5 bases). The CDR3 spells CASSPAAAGTYEQYF. The CDR3 DNA reads TGTGCCAGCAGCCCTGCGGCAGCAGGGACCTACGAGCAGTACTTC.